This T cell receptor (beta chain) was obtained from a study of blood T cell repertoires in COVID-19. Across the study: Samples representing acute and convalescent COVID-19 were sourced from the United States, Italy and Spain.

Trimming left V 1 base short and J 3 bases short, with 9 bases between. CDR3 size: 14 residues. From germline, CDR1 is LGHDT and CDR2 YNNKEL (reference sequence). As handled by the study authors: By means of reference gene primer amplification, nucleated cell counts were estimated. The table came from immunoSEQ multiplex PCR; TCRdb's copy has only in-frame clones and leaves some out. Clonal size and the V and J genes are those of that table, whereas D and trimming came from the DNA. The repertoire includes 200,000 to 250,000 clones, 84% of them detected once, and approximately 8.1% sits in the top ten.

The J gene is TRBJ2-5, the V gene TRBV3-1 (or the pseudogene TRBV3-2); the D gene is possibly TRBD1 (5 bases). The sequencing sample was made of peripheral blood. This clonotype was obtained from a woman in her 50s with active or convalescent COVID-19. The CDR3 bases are TGTGCCAGCAGCCAAGCCAGGGCCAAAGAGACCCAGTACTTC. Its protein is CASSQARAKETQYF.